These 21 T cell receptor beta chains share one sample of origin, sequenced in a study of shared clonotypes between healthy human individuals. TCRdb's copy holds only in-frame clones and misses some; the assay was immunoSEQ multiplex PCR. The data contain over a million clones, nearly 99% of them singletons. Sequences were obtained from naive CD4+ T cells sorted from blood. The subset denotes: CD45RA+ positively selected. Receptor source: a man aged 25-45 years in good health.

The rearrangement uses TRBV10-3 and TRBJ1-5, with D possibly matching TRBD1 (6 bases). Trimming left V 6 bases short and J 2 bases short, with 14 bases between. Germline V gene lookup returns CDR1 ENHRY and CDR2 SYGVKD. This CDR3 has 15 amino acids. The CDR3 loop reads CAISKQGGGNQPQHF. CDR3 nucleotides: TGTGCCATCAGCAAACAGGGTGGCGGCAATCAGCCCCAGCATTTT.

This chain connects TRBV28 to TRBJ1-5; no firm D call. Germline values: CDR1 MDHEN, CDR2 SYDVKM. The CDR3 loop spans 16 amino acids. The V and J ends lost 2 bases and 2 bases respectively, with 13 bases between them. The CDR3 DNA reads TGTGCCAGCAGTTTAGGAGGGTCGGGCGGCAATCAGCCCCAGCATTTT. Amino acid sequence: CASSLGGSGGNQPQHF.

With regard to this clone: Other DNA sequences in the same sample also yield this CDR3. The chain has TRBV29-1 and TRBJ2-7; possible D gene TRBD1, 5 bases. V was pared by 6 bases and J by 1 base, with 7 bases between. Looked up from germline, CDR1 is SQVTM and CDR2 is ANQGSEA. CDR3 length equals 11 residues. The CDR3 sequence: CSVAGSYEQYF. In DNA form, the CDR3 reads TGCAGCGTAGCAGGGTCCTACGAGCAGTACTTC.

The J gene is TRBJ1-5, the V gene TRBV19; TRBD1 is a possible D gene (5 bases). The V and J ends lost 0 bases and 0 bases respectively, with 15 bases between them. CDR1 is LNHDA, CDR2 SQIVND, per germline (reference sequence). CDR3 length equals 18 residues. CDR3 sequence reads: CASSIDRDRDHSNQPQHF. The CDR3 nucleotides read TGTGCCAGTAGTATAGATCGCGACAGAGACCATAGCAATCAGCCCCAGCATTTT.

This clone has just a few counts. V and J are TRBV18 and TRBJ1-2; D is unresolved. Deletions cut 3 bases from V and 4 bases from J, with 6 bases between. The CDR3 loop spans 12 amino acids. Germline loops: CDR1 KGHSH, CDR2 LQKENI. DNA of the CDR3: TGTGCCAGCTCACCGCGGAGCTATGGCTACACCTTC. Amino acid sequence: CASSPRSYGYTF.

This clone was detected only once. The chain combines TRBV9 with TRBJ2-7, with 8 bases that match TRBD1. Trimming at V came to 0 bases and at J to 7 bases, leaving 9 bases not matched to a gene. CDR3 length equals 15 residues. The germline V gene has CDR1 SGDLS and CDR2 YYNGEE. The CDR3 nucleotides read TGTGCCAGCAGCGTAGGACAGGGGCCGCTGTGGGAGCAGTACTTC. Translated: CASSVGQGPLWEQYF.

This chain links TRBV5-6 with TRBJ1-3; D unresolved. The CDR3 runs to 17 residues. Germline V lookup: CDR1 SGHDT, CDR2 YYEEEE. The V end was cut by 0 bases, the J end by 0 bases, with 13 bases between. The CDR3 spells CASSLANSLSSGNTIYF. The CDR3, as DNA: TGTGCCAGCAGCTTGGCCAACAGCCTATCCTCTGGAAACACCATATATTTT. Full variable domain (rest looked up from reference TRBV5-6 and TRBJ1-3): DAGVTQSPTHLIKTRGQQVTLRCSPKSGHDTVSWYQQALGQGPQFIFQYYEEEERQRGNFPDRFSGHQFPNYSSELNVNALLLGDSALYLCASSLANSLSSGNTIYFGEGSWLTVV.

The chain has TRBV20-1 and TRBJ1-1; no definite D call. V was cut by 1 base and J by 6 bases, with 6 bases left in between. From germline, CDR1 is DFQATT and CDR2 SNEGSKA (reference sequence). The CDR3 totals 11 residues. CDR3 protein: CSARGSAEAFF. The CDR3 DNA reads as TGCAGTGCTAGAGGATCCGCTGAAGCTTTCTTT.

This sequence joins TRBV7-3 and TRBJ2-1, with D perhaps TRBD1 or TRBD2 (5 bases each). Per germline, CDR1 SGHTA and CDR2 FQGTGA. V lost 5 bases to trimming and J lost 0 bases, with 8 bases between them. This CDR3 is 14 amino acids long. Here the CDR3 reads CASSTGASYNEQFF. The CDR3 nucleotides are TGTGCCAGCAGCACCGGGGCCTCCTACAATGAGCAGTTCTTC.

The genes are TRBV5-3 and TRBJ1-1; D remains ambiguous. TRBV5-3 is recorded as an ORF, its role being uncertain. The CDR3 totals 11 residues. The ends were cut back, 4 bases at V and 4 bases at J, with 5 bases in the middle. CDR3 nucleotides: TGTGCCAGAAGCGTAGGCACTGAAGCTTTCTTT. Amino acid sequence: CARSVGTEAFF.

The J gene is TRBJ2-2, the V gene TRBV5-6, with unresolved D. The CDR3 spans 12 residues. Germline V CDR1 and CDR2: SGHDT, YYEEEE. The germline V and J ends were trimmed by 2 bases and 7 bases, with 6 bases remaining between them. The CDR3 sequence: CASSFRGGELFF. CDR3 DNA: TGTGCCAGCAGCTTTCGCGGCGGGGAGCTGTTTTTT.

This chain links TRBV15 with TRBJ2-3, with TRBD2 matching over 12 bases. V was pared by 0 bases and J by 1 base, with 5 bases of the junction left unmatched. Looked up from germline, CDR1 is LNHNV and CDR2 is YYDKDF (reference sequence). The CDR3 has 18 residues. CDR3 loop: CATSRDLAGGPGTDTQYF. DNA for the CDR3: TGTGCCACCAGCAGAGACCTAGCGGGAGGGCCCGGCACAGATACGCAGTATTTT.

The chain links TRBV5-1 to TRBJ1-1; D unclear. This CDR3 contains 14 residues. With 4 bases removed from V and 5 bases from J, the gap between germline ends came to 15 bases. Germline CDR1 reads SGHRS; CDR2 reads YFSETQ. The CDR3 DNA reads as TGCGCCAGCAGCAGCCGGGCAGGAGGTACTGAAGCTTTCTTT. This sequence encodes CASSSRAGGTEAFF.

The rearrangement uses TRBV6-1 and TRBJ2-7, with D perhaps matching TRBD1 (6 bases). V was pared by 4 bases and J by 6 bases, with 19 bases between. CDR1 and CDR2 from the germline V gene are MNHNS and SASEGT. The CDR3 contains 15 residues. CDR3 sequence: CASSGLSGTYGEQYF. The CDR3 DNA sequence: TGTGCCAGCAGTGGATTATCCGGGACATACGGCGAGCAGTACTTC.

This chain's CDR3 is CASSLEGAVYYNEQFF. The CDR3 nucleotides are TGCGCCAGCAGCTTGGAGGGTGCCGTCTACTACAATGAGCAGTTCTTC. The rearrangement links TRBV5-1 to TRBJ2-1; no firm D call. This CDR3 is 16 amino acids long. Germline V gene data show CDR1 as SGHRS and CDR2 as YFSETQ. The V gene lost 0 bases and the J gene lost 3 bases, with 13 bases spanning the gap.

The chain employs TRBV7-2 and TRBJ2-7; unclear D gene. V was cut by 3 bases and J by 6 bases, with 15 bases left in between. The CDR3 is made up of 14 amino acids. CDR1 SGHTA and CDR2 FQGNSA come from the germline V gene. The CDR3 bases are TGTGCCAGCAGCTTGAGGCAGGTATTGTCCGAGCAGTACTTC. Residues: CASSLRQVLSEQYF.

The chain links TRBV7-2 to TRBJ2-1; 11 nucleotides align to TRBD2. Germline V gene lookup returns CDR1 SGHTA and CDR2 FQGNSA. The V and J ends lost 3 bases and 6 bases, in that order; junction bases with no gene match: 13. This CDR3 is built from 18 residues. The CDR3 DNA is TGTGCCAGCAGCTTGGTGGTAGCGGGAGGGCCGGGTGGCAATGAGCAGTTCTTC. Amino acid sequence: CASSLVVAGGPGGNEQFF.

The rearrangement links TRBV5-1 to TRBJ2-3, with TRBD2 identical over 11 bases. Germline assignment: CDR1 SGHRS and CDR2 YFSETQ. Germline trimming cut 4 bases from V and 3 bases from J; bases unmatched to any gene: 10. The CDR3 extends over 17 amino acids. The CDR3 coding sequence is TGCGCCAGCAGCCCCCTTTTTAGCGGGAGGGCGACAGATACGCAGTATTTT. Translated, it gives CASSPLFSGRATDTQYF.

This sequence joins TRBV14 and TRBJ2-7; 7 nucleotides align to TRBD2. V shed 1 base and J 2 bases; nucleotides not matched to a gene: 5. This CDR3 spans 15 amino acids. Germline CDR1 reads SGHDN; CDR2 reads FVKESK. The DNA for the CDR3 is TGTGCCAGCAGCCAAGTACGGGGGAGGGCCTACGAGCAGTACTTC. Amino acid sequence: CASSQVRGRAYEQYF.

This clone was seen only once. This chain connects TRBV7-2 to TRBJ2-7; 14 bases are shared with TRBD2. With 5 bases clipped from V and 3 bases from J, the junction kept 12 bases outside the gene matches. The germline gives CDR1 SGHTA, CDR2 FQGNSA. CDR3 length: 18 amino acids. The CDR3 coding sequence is TGTGCCAGCAGCCCACGGACTAGCGGGAGGCCATTCCACTACGAGCAGTACTTC. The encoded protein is CASSPRTSGRPFHYEQYF.

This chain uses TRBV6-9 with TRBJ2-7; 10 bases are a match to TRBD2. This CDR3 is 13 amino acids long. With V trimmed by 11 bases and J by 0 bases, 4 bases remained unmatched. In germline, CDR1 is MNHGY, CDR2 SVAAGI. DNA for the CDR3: TGTGCCTGCCTAGCGGGAGACTCCTACGAGCAGTACTTC. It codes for CACLAGDSYEQYF.